This T cell receptor beta chain emerged from a study of cytomegalovirus exposure and HLA in healthy donors (TCRdb year 2017). Notes on the research overall: According to an earlier analysis of 450 to 650 of the donors, roughly 180 million T cells yielded over 90 million unique TCR beta sequences and about 300 Gb of sequence data. Every discovery cohort repertoire had been produced on one sequencing platform. An early release covering over 500 HLA-typed donors comprised 300 to 350 gigabases of sequencing data and tens of millions of unique TCR sequences. Donor age, sex, ethnicity and CMV serostatus were compiled together with the repertoire data. The study combined high-throughput TCR immunosequencing, statistical association of individual TCRs with disease status, and machine learning to predict cytomegalovirus infection status. Of the approximately 400 genotyped donors, about 84% fell in the genetic ancestry cluster associated with self-reported Caucasian donors. Among about 400 genotyped donors of the cohort, an average of approximately 200,000 unique TCR beta nucleotide sequences was sequenced per donor, of which 15% to 20% were non-productive. In addition to the first cohort of 666 subjects, a separate validation cohort of over 90 different subjects was used. The number of donors typed differed by locus, with roughly 629-640 for A, B, C, DRB1 and DQB1, 522 for DQA1, nearly 610 for DPA1, and some 450 for DPB1. The later analysis used no new phenotypic data to find candidate immune exposures, relying instead on TCR beta sequences and their occurrence across donors. A later analysis re-analyzed previously published TCR beta repertoires from roughly 690 donors and added high-resolution HLA genotyping to study TCR occurrence patterns. An earlier analysis of around 540 of the donors applied high-throughput TCR beta sequencing to assess whether each TCR beta V gene segment acted as functional or pseudogenic. Both class I and class II loci were covered by HLA typing, at four-digit resolution. Roughly 5 DR-DQ haplotypes were handled as single units for association and clustering because linkage in the cohort was strong. The study aimed to test whether cataloging public T cell receptors could reveal signatures of past pathogen exposure. A later genetic analysis used genome-wide SNP genotypes for about 55% of the 666 donors, treating that subset as a discovery cohort. The study profiled the T cell repertoires of under 850 subjects by immunosequencing and related them to cytomegalovirus serostatus. Study-level results and caveats: In both the original and validation cohorts, the classifier was reported to diagnose cytomegalovirus status with high specificity and sensitivity. This cohort had only TCR beta chains sequenced, and the lack of alpha or paired-chain data limited which features could be detected. V-gene and J-gene trimming of TCR beta chains was associated with a missense DCLRE1C variant in a later genetic analysis, and the association was replicated in an independent cohort. It was suggested by the authors that the approach could potentially be generalized to other disease states and immunological phenotypes. An earlier analysis of approximately 570 of the donors showed that most TCR beta V segments appeared in productive rearrangements either about 87% or about 30% of the time, which broadly matched IMGT annotations. In a later analysis, HLA-associated TCR beta chains showed more clonal expansion and lower generation probabilities than non-associated chains that were equally common. In the study, about 150 TCR beta chains were listed as associated with cytomegalovirus. Some IMGT-functional V segments, including TRBV6-2 and TRBV6-3, could not be told apart with the 87-base-pair reads, so those segments were excluded. In a later analysis, TCR association rates were found to vary across HLA loci, with the most associated TCRs seen for DRB1 alleles and the fewest for HLA-C alleles. Because HLA typing was missing for some donors at each locus, association tests included only the typed subset. Most TCR sequences were observed very rarely across donors, whereas some public TCRs were present in many individuals. In a later analysis, several top co-occurrence clusters were reported to appear linked to parvovirus B19, influenza, CMV and Epstein-Barr virus. A further reported finding was that TCR beta sequences accurately predicted the HLA-A and HLA-B alleles for most subjects in the first cohort. The presence/absence analyses assumed that sequencing depth was roughly uniform across donors, and that assumption may not be true. A later genetic analysis reported fewer N-insertions in productive TCRs among donors in an Asian-associated ancestry cluster than the roughly 690-donor mean. The earlier analysis of some 540 of the donors excluded approximately 17 rarely observed V segments, including chromosome 9 orphons, because counts were too low. At a false discovery rate of 0.05, a later analysis linked 16,951 TCR beta sequences to specific HLA alleles. CMV serostatus was the only immune exposure information available for the cohort. A cluster of highly shared sequence variants was judged likely to be a technical artifact of the sequencing pipeline. Strong co-occurrence of HLA alleles, especially DR and DQ, made assigning TCR associations to individual alleles difficult. Linkage disequilibrium might explain the correlated functional status among segregating V segments, but an unknown experimental factor could not be ruled out. In a later analysis, most CMV-associated TCR beta chains were found to appear HLA-restricted, with HLA associations seemingly driven largely by CMV exposure. In vitro tests confirmed that three of the cytomegalovirus-associated TCR beta chains recognize cytomegalovirus antigens.

Note on this clone: What this receptor recognizes is not known. There are no base qualities to consult, and no much larger clone falls within one base.

Receptor amplification or capture employed the immunoSEQ multiplex PCR assay. A mixture of 60 forward primers for TCR Vbeta segments and 13 reverse primers for TCR Jbeta segments was used in the multiplex PCR. The CDR3 region of rearranged TCR beta genes was amplified from genomic DNA by a multiplex PCR assay. Amplified TCR beta libraries were sequenced as 87-base-pair reads on the Illumina HiSeq System. Per the source publication's procedure: A later analysis counted approximately 74 million unique TCR beta chains across the 650 to 700 repertoires, and some 12 million of these chains were shared by at least two donors. Raw reads were error-corrected and collapsed into unique sequences with a nearest-neighbor algorithm that merged closely related sequences to remove PCR and sequencing errors. To assign V, D and J gene segments, CDR3 sequences were aligned to IMGT reference sequences. Each retained sequence needed at least a six-nucleotide match to both a V gene segment and a J gene segment. A rearrangement counted as productive if the CDR3 had no stop codons and remained in frame with V and J, and every other rearrangement counted as non-productive. CDR3 was defined by IMGT convention, running from the second conserved V-encoded cysteine to the conserved J-encoded phenylalanine. In an earlier analysis of around 600 of the donors, sequences lacking an unambiguous match to a single V gene segment were excluded. An earlier analysis of approximately 590 of the donors called V segments functional above 56.7% productive rearrangements and segregating when the between-donor standard deviation exceeded 5%. A statistical classification framework was built for diagnosing cytomegalovirus status from the catalog of TCR beta chain sequences. A later analysis assigned V and J genes by comparing TCR nucleotide sequences with IMGT/GENE-DB human TR gene sequences. A later analysis assigned CDR3 sequences and most-parsimonious VDJ recombination scenarios with the TCRdist pipeline. In a later analysis, each TCR beta chain was defined by its CDR3 amino acid sequence together with its V-gene family, and reads lacking a unique V-gene family were excluded. To address suspected cross-contamination and a sequencing artifact, a later analysis removed some 620 highly shared, low-generation-probability nucleotide sequences. In a later analysis, a clonal expansion index for each public chain was calculated from normalized within-repertoire ranks of inferred template counts. In a later analysis, generation probabilities were computed using a VDJ recombination model fitted to out-of-frame rearrangements, and the results were checked against IGoR. In a later analysis, TCR-TCR, TCR-HLA and TCR-CMV co-occurrence was scored with hypergeometric tests, and a repertoire-size bias correction was applied to TCR pairs. To estimate false discovery rates, a later analysis permuted the HLA or CMV assignments 20 times. In a later analysis, co-occurring TCRs were grouped using DBSCAN, with TCRdist sequence similarity added in when clustering inside HLA-allele-positive subsets. Co-occurrence clustering excluded repertoires with fewer than 30,000 or more than 120,000 public chains, plus five with anomalous nucleotide sharing. TCRdb took this table from immuneACCESS and kept in-frame rearrangements with V and J called. Such tables lack part of the clones; where checked against another copy, unresolved V genes explain under half of the gap, and the rest is unexplained. That table furnishes V, J and clone size, whereas the DNA furnished D and trimming. This sample gives around 98,000 clones in total; around 68% of them show up just once. The ten largest clones capture under 2.5% of the sample.

In total, 630 or so healthy bone marrow donors made up the cohort. Cohort members were all nominally healthy when sampled, although unrecorded immune exposures were likely present. The donor was CMV seronegative and was included in the group of 352 seronegative cohort members. A peripheral blood sample was provided by each donor, and peripheral blood mononuclear cells were used for TCR beta sequencing. Genomic DNA was extracted from the blood cell samples with the Qiagen DNeasy Blood Extraction Kit. The V and J ends are trimmed by 0 bases and 2 bases, leaving 9 bases between them. Sequences SGDLS (CDR1) and YYNGEE (CDR2) are obtained from the germline V gene. Taken from cysteine to phenylalanine, the CDR3 has 15 residues. Of all the DNA, just the CDR3 is kept, 45 bases in frame from base 1.

The V and J segments used are TRBV9 and TRBJ2-1; the D gene cannot be named for sure. Source material: PBMCs. The TCR originated in a man aged 50 or older in good health and CMV-seronegative. The DNA sequence is TGTGCCAGCAGCGTAGGTTCAGGTCCCTACAATGAGCAGTTCTTC. It is translated as CASSVGSGPYNEQFF.